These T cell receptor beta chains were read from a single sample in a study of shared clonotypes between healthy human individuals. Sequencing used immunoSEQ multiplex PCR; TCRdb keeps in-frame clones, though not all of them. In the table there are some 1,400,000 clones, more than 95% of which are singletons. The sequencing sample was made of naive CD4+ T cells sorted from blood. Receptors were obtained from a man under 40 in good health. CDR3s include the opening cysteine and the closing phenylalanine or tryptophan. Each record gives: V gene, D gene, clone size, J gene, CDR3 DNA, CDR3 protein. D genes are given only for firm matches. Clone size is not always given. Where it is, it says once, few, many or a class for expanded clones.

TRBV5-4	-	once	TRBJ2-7	TGTGCCAGCAACAAAGGGGATTCCTACGAGCAGTACTTC	CASNKGDSYEQYF
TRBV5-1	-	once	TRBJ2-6	TGCGCCAGCAGCTTGTTAGGATCTGGGGCCAACGTCCTGACTTTC	CASSLLGSGANVLTF
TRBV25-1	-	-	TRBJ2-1	TGTGCCAGCAGTGGCGCGGATAGAATTTACAATGAGCAGTTCTTC	CASSGADRIYNEQFF
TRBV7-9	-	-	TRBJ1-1	TGTGCCAGCAGCTTAGATGCGGCTGAAGCTTTCTTT	CASSLDAAEAFF
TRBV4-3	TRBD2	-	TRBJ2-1	TGCGCCAGCAGCCAAGTAAGGGGACTAGCGAGAAACAATGAGCAGTTCTTC	CASSQVRGLARNNEQFF
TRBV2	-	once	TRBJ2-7	TGTGCCAGCAGGCACGGGACGGAAAAGGGCGAGCAGTACTTC	CASRHGTEKGEQYF
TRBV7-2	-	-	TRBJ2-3	TGTGCCAGCAGCCCTGTCCCAGATACGCAGTATTTT	CASSPVPDTQYF
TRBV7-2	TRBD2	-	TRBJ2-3	TGTGCCAGCAGCCCCCGCCTTTGGGGGAGGGCCCGTTATACGCAGTATTTT	CASSPRLWGRARYTQYF
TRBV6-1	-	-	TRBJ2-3	TGTGCCAGCAGGTTAACAGATACGCAGTATTTT	CASRLTDTQYF
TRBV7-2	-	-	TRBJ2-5	TGTGCCAGCAGCCCCACCTCAAGCTTCCAAGAGACCCAGTACTTC	CASSPTSSFQETQYF
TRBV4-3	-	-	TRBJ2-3	TGCGCCAGCAGCCAAGTACACAGTGGGGATACGCAGTATTTT	CASSQVHSGDTQYF
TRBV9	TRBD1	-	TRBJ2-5	TGTGCCAGCAGCGATTACCCGGACAGGGTAGCTCAAGAGACCCAGTACTTC	CASSDYPDRVAQETQYF
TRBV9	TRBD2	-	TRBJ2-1	TGTGCCAGCAGCGTAGGGGGCGGAGCGGGAGGGACCCCTGGCAATGAGCAGTTCTTC	CASSVGGGAGGTPGNEQFF
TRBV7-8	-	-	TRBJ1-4	TGTGCCAGCAGCTCAGACAGGACTGCAACTAATGAAAAACTGTTTTTT	CASSSDRTATNEKLFF
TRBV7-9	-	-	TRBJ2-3	TGTGCCATTCCGGCGGGGGCAAGAGATACGCAGTATTTT	CAIPAGARDTQYF
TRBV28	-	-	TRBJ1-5	TGTGCCAGCAGTTTATTAACAGATAGCAATCAGCCCCAGCATTTT	CASSLLTDSNQPQHF
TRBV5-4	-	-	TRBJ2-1	TGTGCCAGCAGCTTGGCCGGCGGGATGACGAATGAGCAGTTCTTC	CASSLAGGMTNEQFF
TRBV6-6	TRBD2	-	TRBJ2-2	TGTGCCAGCCAGTTCAGCGGGATGGTCACCGGGGAGCTGTTTTTT	CASQFSGMVTGELFF
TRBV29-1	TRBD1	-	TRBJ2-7	TGCAGCGTGGTCCGGGACAGGAGCTACGAGCAGTACTTC	CSVVRDRSYEQYF
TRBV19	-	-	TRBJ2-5	TGTGCCAGTAGTATTTCCGTGGGCGTAAAGACCCAGTACTTC	CASSISVGVKTQYF
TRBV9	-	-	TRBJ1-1	TGTGCCAGCAGCGCGATAAACACTGAAGCTTTCTTT	CASSAINTEAFF
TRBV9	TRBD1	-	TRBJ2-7	TGTGCCAGCAGCGGCGGACAGGGTTTCGAGCAGTACTTC	CASSGGQGFEQYF
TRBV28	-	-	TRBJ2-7	TGTGCCAGCAACCGGAGGAGGGACGAGCAGTACTTC	CASNRRRDEQYF
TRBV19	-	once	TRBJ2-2	TGTGCCAGTAGCTCGACCGGTCTTAACACCGGGGAGCTGTTTTTT	CASSSTGLNTGELFF
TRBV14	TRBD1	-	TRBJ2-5	TGTGCCAGCAGCCAAACGACAGGGTTTGCGGAGACCCAGTACTTC	CASSQTTGFAETQYF
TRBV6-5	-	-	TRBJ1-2	TGTGCCAGCGGTTCGTCCCTTGCGGGGACCCAGATCGGCTACACCTTC	CASGSSLAGTQIGYTF
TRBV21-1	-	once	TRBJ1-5	TGTGCCAGCAAGGGACAGGGTCATTACTGCGATCAGCCCCAGCATTTT	CASKGQGHYCDQPQHF
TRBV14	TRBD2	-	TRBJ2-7	TGTGCCAGCAGCCAAGGGGGGGGACTAGCGGCATTCTACCCCTACGAGCAGTACTTC	CASSQGGGLAAFYPYEQYF
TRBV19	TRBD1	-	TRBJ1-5	TGTGCCAGTAGTACGACGGCGACAGGGAGGAGTCAGCCCCAGCATTTT	CASSTTATGRSQPQHF
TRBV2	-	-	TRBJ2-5	TGTGCCAGCATGCGGACGTTCGGCGAAGAGACCCAGTACTTC	CASMRTFGEETQYF
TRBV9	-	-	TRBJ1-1	TGTGCCAGCAGCCCTAGGTGGGACATGAACACTGAAGCTTTCTTT	CASSPRWDMNTEAFF
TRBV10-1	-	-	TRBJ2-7	TGCGCCAGCAGTGAGTCCGTCGGATCCTACGAGCAGTACTTC	CASSESVGSYEQYF
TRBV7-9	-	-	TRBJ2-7	TGTGCCAGCAGCTTAGGACTTTTCTCCTACGAGCAGTACTTC	CASSLGLFSYEQYF
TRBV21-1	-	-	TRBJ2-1	TGTGCCAGCAGCAAAGGAAGTAACAATGAGCAGTTCTTC	CASSKGSNNEQFF
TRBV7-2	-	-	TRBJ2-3	TGTGCCAGCAACCTAGACAGGACTGATACGCAGTATTTT	CASNLDRTDTQYF
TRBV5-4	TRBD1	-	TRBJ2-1	TGTGCCAGCAGCCCTTGGACAGGGCGGGAGCAGTTCTTC	CASSPWTGREQFF
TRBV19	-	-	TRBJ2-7	TGTGCCAGTAGTAACAGGTTTGGCTACGAGCAGTACTTC	CASSNRFGYEQYF
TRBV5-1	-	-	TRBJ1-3	TGCGCCAGCAGCTTGGATTCAGCCGGAAACACCATATATTTT	CASSLDSAGNTIYF
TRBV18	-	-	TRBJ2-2	TGTGCCAGCTCACCCATGTTATACACCGGGGAGCTGTTTTTT	CASSPMLYTGELFF
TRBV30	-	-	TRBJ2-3	TGTGCCTGGAGTACTCCCGGGACAACTCGGGCGACGCAGTATTTT	CAWSTPGTTRATQYF
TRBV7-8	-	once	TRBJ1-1	TGTGCCAGCAGCTACCGTCGGGCCGCGAACACTGAAGCTTTCTTT	CASSYRRAANTEAFF
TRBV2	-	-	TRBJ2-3	TGTGCCAGCAGCCGGGACCCACCCTCGGCGAATACGCAGTATTTT	CASSRDPPSANTQYF
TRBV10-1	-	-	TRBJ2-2	TGCGCCAGCAGTGAAGGGGCCGGGGAGCTGTTTTTT	CASSEGAGELFF
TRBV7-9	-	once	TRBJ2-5	TGTGCCAGCAGCCAAGGTGGGGAGGCCGAGACCCAGTACTTC	CASSQGGEAETQYF
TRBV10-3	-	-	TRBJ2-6	TGTGCCGCCCTCCCGGGGTCTGGGGCCAACGTCCTGACTTTC	CAALPGSGANVLTF
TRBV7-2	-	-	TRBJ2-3	TGTGCCAGCAGCTTAGCCAGGGGTTCCGATACGCAGTATTTT	CASSLARGSDTQYF
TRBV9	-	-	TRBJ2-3	TGTGCCAGCAGCGTAGGGAGTATTTCTAGCACAGATACGCAGTATTTT	CASSVGSISSTDTQYF
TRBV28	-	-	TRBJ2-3	TGTGCCAGCAGTGAGAGTTACCCCACAGATACGCAGTATTTT	CASSESYPTDTQYF
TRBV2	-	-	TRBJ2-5	TGTGCCGGAGACAGGGTGGGGGGCCAAGAGACCCAGTACTTC	CAGDRVGGQETQYF